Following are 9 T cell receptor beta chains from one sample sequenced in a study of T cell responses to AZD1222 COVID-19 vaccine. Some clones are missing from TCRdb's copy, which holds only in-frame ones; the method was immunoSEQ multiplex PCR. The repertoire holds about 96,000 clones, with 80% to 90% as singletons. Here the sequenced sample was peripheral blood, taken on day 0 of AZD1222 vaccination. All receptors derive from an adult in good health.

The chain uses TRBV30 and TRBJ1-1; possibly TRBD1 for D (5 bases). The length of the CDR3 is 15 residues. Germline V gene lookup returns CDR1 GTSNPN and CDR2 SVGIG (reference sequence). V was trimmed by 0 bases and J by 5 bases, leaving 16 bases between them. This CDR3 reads CAWSVRGARKTEAFF. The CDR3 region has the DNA TGTGCCTGGAGTGTACGAGGGGCACGGAAAACTGAAGCTTTCTTT.

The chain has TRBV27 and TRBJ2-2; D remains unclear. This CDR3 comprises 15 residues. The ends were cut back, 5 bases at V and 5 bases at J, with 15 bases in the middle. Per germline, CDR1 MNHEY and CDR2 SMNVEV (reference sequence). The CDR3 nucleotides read TGTGCCAGCAGTCTGACTGCCCCGAGGACCGGGGAGCTGTTTTTT. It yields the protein CASSLTAPRTGELFF.

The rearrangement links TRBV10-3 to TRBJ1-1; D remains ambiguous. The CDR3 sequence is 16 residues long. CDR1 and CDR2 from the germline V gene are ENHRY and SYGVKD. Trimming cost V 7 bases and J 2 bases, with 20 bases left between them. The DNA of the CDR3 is TGTGCCATCAATCTCAAGCGGGCAGACATAAACACTGAAGCTTTCTTT. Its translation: CAINLKRADINTEAFF.

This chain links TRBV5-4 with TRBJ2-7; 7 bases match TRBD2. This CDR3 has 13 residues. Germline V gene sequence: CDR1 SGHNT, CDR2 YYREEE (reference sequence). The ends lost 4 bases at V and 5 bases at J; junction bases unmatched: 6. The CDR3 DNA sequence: TGTGCCAGCAGCCGCAGGGAGGGGCACGAGCAGTACTTC. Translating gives CASSRREGHEQYF. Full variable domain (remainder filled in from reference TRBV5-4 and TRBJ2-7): ETGVTQSPTHLIKTRGQQVTLRCSSQSGHNTVSWYQQALGQGPQFIFQYYREEENGRGNFPPRFSGLQFPNYSSELNVNALELDDSALYLCASSRREGHEQYFGPGTRLTVT.

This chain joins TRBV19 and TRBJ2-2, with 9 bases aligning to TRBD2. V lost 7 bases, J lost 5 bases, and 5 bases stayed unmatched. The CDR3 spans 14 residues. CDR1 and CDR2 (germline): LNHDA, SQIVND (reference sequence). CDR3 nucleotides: TGTGCCAGTAATGGGCTAGCGGGGACCGGGGAGCTGTTTTTT. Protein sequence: CASNGLAGTGELFF.

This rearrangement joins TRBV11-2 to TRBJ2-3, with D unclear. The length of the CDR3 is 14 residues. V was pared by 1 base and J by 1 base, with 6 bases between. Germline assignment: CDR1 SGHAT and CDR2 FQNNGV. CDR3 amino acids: CASSLGFGTDTQYF. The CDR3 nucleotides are TGTGCCAGCAGCTTAGGTTTCGGCACAGATACGCAGTATTTT.

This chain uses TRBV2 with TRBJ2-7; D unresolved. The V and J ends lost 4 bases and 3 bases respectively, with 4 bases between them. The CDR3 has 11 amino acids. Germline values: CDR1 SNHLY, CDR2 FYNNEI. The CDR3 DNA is TGTGCCAGCAGTGGCCACTACGAGCAGTACTTC. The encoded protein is CASSGHYEQYF.

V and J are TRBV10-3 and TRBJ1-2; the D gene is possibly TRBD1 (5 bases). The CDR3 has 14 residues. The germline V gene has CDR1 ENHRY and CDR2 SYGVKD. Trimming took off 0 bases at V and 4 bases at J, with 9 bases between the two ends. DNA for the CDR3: TGTGCCATCAGTGAGTCGAGGGGAGGCTATGGCTACACCTTC. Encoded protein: CAISESRGGYGYTF.

The CDR3 sequence: CASSPRGRGYTF. DNA for the CDR3: TGTGCCAGCAGCCCGCGCGGAAGAGGCTACACCTTC. The genes are TRBV3-1 (or the pseudogene TRBV3-2) and TRBJ1-2; no clear D gene. The CDR3 extends over 12 amino acids. Germline CDR1 and CDR2: LGHDT and YNNKEL (reference sequence). Trimming cost V 4 bases and J 8 bases, with 11 bases left between them.